These 27 T cell receptor beta chains were all obtained from the same sample, sequenced in a study of T cells in Graves' hyperthyroidism and ophthalmopathy. What was amplified from RNA transcripts were TCR beta CDR3 regions. First-round RT-PCR of the TCR CDR3 relied on the HTBI primer set. Each CDR3 protein gets one entry after TCRdb re-called the multiplex PCR reads with MiXCR. The top ten clones hold around 11% of a sample with approximately 520,000 distinct CDR3 sequences, about 24% of them seen once. Sequencing was carried out using blood. The receptors come from a woman younger than 45 with Graves' ophthalmopathy.

Many counts were recorded for this clonotype. This chain joins TRBV20-1 and TRBJ1-6, with 7 bases fitting TRBD1. Trimming took 6 bases from V and 6 from J; bases not matched to a gene: 11. Germline V gene data show CDR1 as DFQATT and CDR2 as SNEGSKA (reference sequence). The CDR3 is 15 residues long. The CDR3 sequence: CSAKEPTGSNSPLHF. The CDR3 nucleotides are TGCAGTGCGAAAGAACCGACAGGGAGTAATTCACCCCTCCACTTT.

This clonotype was detected only a few times. The CDR3 sequence is CASSRDWVAGVYEQYF. The DNA of the CDR3 is TGTGCCAGCAGCCGGGATTGGGTCGCGGGAGTCTACGAGCAGTACTTC. The V gene is TRBV14, the J gene TRBJ2-7, with 7 bases matching TRBD2. CDR3 size: 16 residues. Germline-derived CDR1 and CDR2 are SGHDN and FVKESK. The J segment lost 3 bases and the V segment lost 4 bases, leaving 12 bases of the junction unmatched.

This clonotype was found many times. The rearrangement links TRBV6-1 to TRBJ2-2, with D possibly being TRBD2 (5 bases). CDR3 length equals 15 residues. Trimming cost V 4 bases and J 4 bases, with 13 bases left between them. Germline V gene lookup returns CDR1 MNHNS and CDR2 SASEGT. The CDR3 region is CASSARGGVTGELFF. CDR3 bases: TGTGCCAGCAGTGCCCGAGGAGGAGTCACCGGGGAGCTGTTTTTT.

This chain links TRBV30 with TRBJ2-3; D is possibly TRBD2 (5 bases). Trimming removed 0 bases from V and 7 bases from J, with 11 bases in between. The CDR3 length is 13 residues. In germline, CDR1 is GTSNPN, CDR2 SVGIG (reference sequence). This chain's CDR3 is CAWSVVGSNTQYF. The DNA for the CDR3 is TGTGCCTGGAGTGTGGTAGGGAGTAATACGCAGTATTTT. Variable domain in full (rest from reference TRBV30 and TRBJ2-3): SQTIHQWPATLVQPVGSPLSLECTVEGTSNPNLYWYRQAAGRGLQLLFYSVGIGQISSEVPQNLSASRPQDRQFILSSKKLLLSDSGFYLCAWSVVGSNTQYFGPGTRLTVL.

This clonotype was seen many times. CDR3 region: CASSPNPQVYEQYF. The DNA of the CDR3 is TGTGCCAGCAGCCCTAATCCACAAGTTTACGAGCAGTACTTC. The chain employs TRBV14 and TRBJ2-7; no reliable D call. The CDR3 is 14 amino acids. In germline, CDR1 is SGHDN, CDR2 FVKESK. V dropped 4 bases and J dropped 4 bases, with 14 bases sitting between them. Filled out from reference TRBV14 and TRBJ2-7, the complete variable domain reads EAGVTQFPSHSVIEKGQTVTLRCDPISGHDNLYWYRRVMGKEIKFLLHFVKESKQDESGMPNNRFLAERTGGTYSTLKVQPAELEDSGVYFCASSPNPQVYEQYFGPGTRLTVT.

This clonotype was picked up many times. The rearrangement uses TRBV27 and TRBJ1-1; weak D call: TRBD1 (5 bases). CDR1 and CDR2 from the germline V gene are MNHEY and SMNVEV (reference sequence). V dropped 1 base and J dropped 0 bases, with 9 bases sitting between them. The CDR3 has 15 residues. CDR3 in amino acids: CASSLYRGMNTEAFF. The DNA for the CDR3 is TGTGCCAGCAGTTTATATCGGGGGATGAACACTGAAGCTTTCTTT.

This clonotype was seen many times. The chain has TRBV6-7 and TRBJ1-1, with no clear D. TRBV6-7 is an ORF, and what it does is uncertain. The CDR3 spans 15 residues. V dropped 7 bases and J dropped 3 bases, with 18 bases sitting between them. The CDR3 region is CASMCRRSAYTEAFF. The CDR3 DNA is TGTGCCAGCATGTGCCGACGCTCAGCCTACACTGAAGCTTTCTTT.

This clonotype was recorded at least ten times. The chain joins TRBV12-3 or TRBV12-4 to TRBJ1-2, with D possibly being TRBD1 (6 bases). V shed 2 bases and J shed 3 bases, with 13 bases lying between them. This CDR3 spans 15 amino acids. The CDR3 region has the DNA TGTGCCAGCAGTTTAAGGGGGGGGGCCTACTATGGCTACACCTTC. The encoded protein is CASSLRGGAYYGYTF.

This clonotype was seen more than once but under ten times. V usage is TRBV19 and J usage is TRBJ2-2; D might be TRBD1 (6 bases). The ends were cut back, 7 bases at V and 1 base at J, with 13 bases in the middle. CDR1 LNHDA and CDR2 SQIVND come from the germline V gene (reference sequence). The CDR3 is 15 residues long. The DNA for the CDR3 is TGTGCCAGTATTCCGCAGGGGCAGAACACCGGGGAGCTGTTTTTT. Translated: CASIPQGQNTGELFF.

The sample holds many counts of this clonotype. The rearrangement uses TRBV6-5 and TRBJ1-1, with TRBD1 matching over 9 bases. J was trimmed by 6 bases and V by 5 bases; bases with no gene match: 10. The CDR3 consists of 15 residues. Germline loops: CDR1 MNHEY, CDR2 SVGAGI. The CDR3 DNA reads TGTGCCAGCAGTAACACCGGGACAGGGCCCCCTGAAGCTTTCTTT. Protein: CASSNTGTGPPEAFF.

This clonotype was recorded at least ten times. This chain uses TRBV2 with TRBJ2-6, with 9 bases lining up with TRBD1. The CDR3 is made up of 15 amino acids. Germline assignment: CDR1 SNHLY and CDR2 FYNNEI. The ends lost 6 bases at V and 16 bases at J; junction bases unmatched: 16. CDR3 protein: CASRDPGQGTVRLTF. The DNA of the CDR3 is TGTGCCAGCAGGGACCCGGGACAGGGTACCGTACGACTGACTTTC. Full variable domain (remainder filled in from reference TRBV2 and TRBJ2-6): EPEVTQTPSHQVTQMGQEVILRCVPISNHLYFYWYRQILGQKVEFLVSFYNNEISEKSEIFDDQFSVERPDGSNFTLKIRSTKLEDSAMYFCASRDPGQGTVRLTFGAGSRLTVL.

This clonotype was observed at least ten times. CDR3 DNA: TGTGCCAGTAGTATGGGGGACGGAGGAGAGACCCAGTACTTC. Translation: CASSMGDGGETQYF. The chain couples TRBV19 to TRBJ2-5, with D possibly being TRBD1 or TRBD2 (5 bases each). V lost 3 bases and J 4 bases, leaving 12 bases between the germline ends. The germline gives CDR1 LNHDA, CDR2 SQIVND (reference sequence). The CDR3 is 14 amino acids.

V and J are TRBV7-3 and TRBJ2-7, with D possibly being TRBD1 (5 bases). V lost 2 bases, J lost 2 bases, and 13 bases lay in between. The CDR3 runs to 15 residues. Germline CDR1 SGHTA, CDR2 FQGTGA. CDR3 nucleotides: TGTGCCAGCAGCTTAGCCCGGACACAAACCTACGAGCAGTACTTC. Its translation: CASSLARTQTYEQYF.

The V call is TRBV3-1, the J call TRBJ2-7; 11 positions match TRBD2. In germline, CDR1 is LGHDT, CDR2 YNNKEL (reference sequence). CDR3 length equals 16 residues. After removal of 5 bases from V and 1 base from J, the junction contained 7 bases not matched to a gene. The CDR3 nucleotides read TGTGCCAGCAGCTCACCTAGCGGGGGGACTTCCTACGAGCAGTACTTC. It specifies CASSSPSGGTSYEQYF.

The sample holds many counts of this clonotype. The chain employs TRBV19 and TRBJ1-1; D is uncertain. Deletions cut 6 bases from V and 3 bases from J, with 11 bases between. The CDR3 totals 13 residues. The V gene's germline CDR1 is LNHDA and CDR2 SQIVND (reference sequence). The CDR3 reads CASREGRHTEAFF. Written as DNA, the CDR3 is TGTGCCAGTAGGGAAGGACGACACACTGAAGCTTTCTTT. Using reference TRBV19 and TRBJ1-1 for the parts outside the CDR3, the full variable domain is DGGITQSPKYLFRKEGQNVTLSCEQNLNHDAMYWYRQDPGQGLRLIYYSQIVNDFQKGDIAEGYSVSREKKESFPLTVTSAQKNPTAFYLCASREGRHTEAFFGQGTRLTVV.

This clonotype was detected only a few times. The CDR3 spells CASSQEGHGQETQYF. The CDR3 coding sequence is TGTGCCAGCAGCCAAGAGGGGCACGGGCAAGAGACCCAGTACTTC. The J gene is TRBJ2-5, the V gene TRBV3-1, with D possibly being TRBD1 (5 bases). The CDR3 contains 15 residues. Germline V gives CDR1 LGHDT, CDR2 YNNKEL (reference sequence). V was pared by 0 bases and J by 2 bases, with 10 bases between.

This clonotype was seen many times. The chain employs TRBV28 and TRBJ2-5; weak D call: TRBD2 (6 bases). Trimming left V 5 bases short and J 2 bases short, with 18 bases between. The CDR3 is made up of 16 amino acids. Per the germline V gene, CDR1 is MDHEN and CDR2 is SYDVKM. The CDR3 nucleotides are TGTGCCAGCAGTCCCTGGGCCAGGAGGGCGCAAGAGACCCAGTACTTC. It translates to CASSPWARRAQETQYF.

This clonotype was recorded many times. The chain joins TRBV28 to TRBJ2-6; 11 bases fit TRBD1. Germline loops: CDR1 MDHEN, CDR2 SYDVKM. The CDR3 runs 19 residues. After removal of 4 bases from V and 1 base from J, the junction contained 9 bases not matched to a gene. The CDR3 protein is CASSSRMGQGVSGANVLTF. The DNA for the CDR3 is TGTGCCAGCAGTTCCCGAATGGGACAGGGGGTATCTGGGGCCAACGTCCTGACTTTC.

This clonotype was counted between two and nine times. A much larger clone lies one base from this, so it may be a read error. The chain couples TRBV13 to TRBJ2-7; D uncertain. This CDR3 is 11 amino acids long. Germline CDR1 PRHDT, CDR2 FYEKMQ (reference sequence). V was trimmed by 5 bases and J by 3 bases, leaving 5 bases between them. The CDR3 DNA follows: TGTGCCAGCAGCAAAAACTACGAGCAGTACTTC. Protein product: CASSKNYEQYF.

This clonotype came up many times. V usage is TRBV10-3 and J usage is TRBJ1-1; 7 nucleotides align to TRBD1. Trimming at V came to 2 bases and at J to 1 base, leaving 10 bases not matched to a gene. The germline gives CDR1 ENHRY, CDR2 SYGVKD. This CDR3 is 17 amino acids long. CDR3 in amino acids: CAISEERWKGANTEAFF. The CDR3 DNA reads as TGTGCCATCAGTGAGGAACGGTGGAAGGGGGCGAACACTGAAGCTTTCTTT.

There are a few counts of this clonotype. J is TRBJ1-1 and V is TRBV6-5, with a weak D call TRBD1 (6 bases). V lost 4 bases, J lost 8 bases, and 11 bases lay in between. The CDR3 runs 12 residues. Per the germline V gene, CDR1 is MNHEY and CDR2 is SVGAGI. The CDR3, as DNA: TGTGCCAGCAGTTTCGACGGGACAGAAGCTTTCTTT. This encodes CASSFDGTEAFF.

This clonotype appeared many times. The chain couples TRBV7-8 to TRBJ2-5; 7 bases map to TRBD1. CDR1 is SGHVS, CDR2 FQNEAQ, per germline. The CDR3 consists of 14 residues. The ends lost 3 bases at V and 5 bases at J; junction bases unmatched: 6. This chain's CDR3 is CASSLTGPAETQYF. In nucleotides, the CDR3 is TGTGCCAGCAGCTTGACAGGGCCAGCGGAGACCCAGTACTTC.

In its sample, this clonotype was seen many times. CDR3 in amino acids: CASSYERGAQPQHF. CDR3 in DNA: TGTGCCAGCAGTTACGAGAGGGGGGCTCAGCCCCAGCATTTT. The chain combines TRBV6-5 with TRBJ1-5; possible D gene TRBD1, 6 bases. The germline V and J ends were trimmed by 2 bases and 6 bases, with 11 bases remaining between them. The CDR3 length is 14 residues. Germline values: CDR1 MNHEY, CDR2 SVGAGI.

This clonotype occurred many times. The chain recombines TRBV29-1 with TRBJ2-2; a possible D gene is TRBD1 (5 bases). Germline CDR1 is SQVTM and CDR2 is ANQGSEA. CDR3 size: 12 residues. V was clipped by 5 bases and J by 3 bases, with 7 bases between them. DNA for the CDR3: TGCAGCGTTCAGGGTTACACCGGGGAGCTGTTTTTT. It encodes CSVQGYTGELFF.

CDR3 residues: CSVERDSNRAFF. CDR3 sequence (DNA): TGCAGCGTTGAAAGGGACAGCAACCGAGCTTTCTTT. The chain uses TRBV29-1 and TRBJ1-1; the match to TRBD1 covers 7 bases. CDR1 and CDR2 (germline): SQVTM, ANQGSEA. The CDR3 covers 12 residues. V dropped 2 bases and J dropped 10; count of bases not matched to a gene: 7.

This clonotype was found many times. V is TRBV29-1 and J is TRBJ1-2; 7 bases align to TRBD1. The ends lost 3 bases at V and 4 bases at J; junction bases unmatched: 8. CDR3 length equals 14 residues. Germline-derived CDR1 and CDR2 are SQVTM and ANQGSEA. DNA for the CDR3: TGCAGCGTTGATTCGGGACAGAACACCTATGGCTACACCTTC. Protein product: CSVDSGQNTYGYTF.

This clonotype was counted a few times. The rearrangement links TRBV6-1 to TRBJ2-7, with a tentative D call TRBD2 (5 bases). The V end was cut by 6 bases, the J end by 2 bases, with 17 bases between. The CDR3 totals 15 residues. The V gene's germline CDR1 is MNHNS and CDR2 SASEGT. The CDR3 sequence is CASSLRDARTYEQYF. CDR3 bases: TGTGCCAGCAGCCTACGGGATGCCAGAACCTACGAGCAGTACTTC.